Below are 25 T cell receptor beta chains sequenced from a single sample in a study of cytomegalovirus exposure and HLA in healthy donors. PCR was performed using 60 Vbeta and 13 Jbeta primers. Sequencing used immunoSEQ multiplex PCR; TCRdb keeps in-frame clones, though not all of them. The data show more than 250,000 clones, about 87% seen once. Specimen: PBMCs. Receptors were obtained from a woman aged 18-35 years in good health and CMV-seronegative.

This chain uses TRBV5-4 with TRBJ2-1; the match to TRBD1 covers 8 bases. After removal of 2 bases from V and 3 bases from J, the junction contained 4 bases not matched to a gene. Germline assignment: CDR1 SGHNT and CDR2 YYREEE (reference sequence). This CDR3 is 15 amino acids long. CDR3 in DNA: TGTGCCAGCAGCTTCCCGACAGGGGACTACAATGAGCAGTTCTTC. It translates to CASSFPTGDYNEQFF.

V usage is TRBV5-1 and J usage is TRBJ2-3; D is undetermined. The CDR3 has 17 residues. Trimming removed 0 bases from V and 0 bases from J, with 14 bases in between. Germline values: CDR1 SGHRS, CDR2 YFSETQ. In nucleotides, the CDR3 is TGCGCCAGCAGCTTGGGCGGTGGTGTACTTAGCACAGATACGCAGTATTTT. Amino acids: CASSLGGGVLSTDTQYF.

Note on this clone: Other DNA sequences in the sample encode the same CDR3. The chain joins TRBV5-1 to TRBJ1-1, with 7 bases identical to TRBD1. The CDR3 runs 14 residues. V shed 4 bases and J 8 bases; nucleotides not matched to a gene: 11. Looked up from germline, CDR1 is SGHRS and CDR2 is YFSETQ. The CDR3 bases are TGCGCCAGCAGCCCCCAGGACAGGAACCCCGAAGCTTTCTTT. This codes for CASSPQDRNPEAFF.

The rearrangement links TRBV6-5 to TRBJ2-2; a possible D gene is TRBD1 (5 bases). Germline CDR1 reads MNHEY; CDR2 reads SVGAGI. The CDR3 is 14 residues long. Trimming pared 6 bases from V and 0 bases from J, leaving 8 bases between. CDR3 protein: CASSRVSNTGELFF. The CDR3 DNA reads as TGTGCCAGCAGCAGGGTATCGAACACCGGGGAGCTGTTTTTT.

This chain links TRBV6-6 with TRBJ1-5; the match to TRBD1 covers 7 bases. The trim removed 6 bases at V and 2 bases at J, leaving 4 bases unmatched. The CDR3 length is 14 residues. Germline V gene lookup returns CDR1 MNHNY and CDR2 SVGAGI (reference sequence). For the CDR3, the DNA is TGTGCCAGCAGAATCCAGGGGGGCAATCAGCCCCAGCATTTT. Residues: CASRIQGGNQPQHF.

V gene TRBV6-5 combines with J gene TRBJ2-7, with 9 positions matching TRBD1. The CDR3 consists of 15 residues. CDR1 and CDR2 from the germline V gene are MNHEY and SVGAGI. V was clipped by 5 bases and J by 4 bases; unmatched bases: 9. In nucleotides, the CDR3 is TGTGCCAGCAGTAGGGACAGGGTTCCACGATACGAGCAGTACTTC. It is translated as CASSRDRVPRYEQYF.

The rearrangement joins TRBV19 to TRBJ1-1; perhaps TRBD1 as D (5 bases). The CDR3 has 14 amino acids. The V end was cut by 7 bases, the J end by 2 bases, with 14 bases between. Per germline, CDR1 LNHDA and CDR2 SQIVND (reference sequence). Written as DNA, the CDR3 is TGTGCCAGTAAGCCTGAGACAGTTAACACTGAAGCTTTCTTT. The encoded protein is CASKPETVNTEAFF.

This clone was counted a few times. The chain carries TRBV6-6 and TRBJ2-1; D possibly corresponds to TRBD1 (6 bases). The CDR3 length is 15 residues. The germline V and J ends were trimmed by 7 bases and 4 bases, with 17 bases remaining between them. The V gene's germline CDR1 is MNHNY and CDR2 SVGAGI (reference sequence). The CDR3 sequence is CASTRGGTGYNEQFF. CDR3 DNA: TGTGCCAGCACTAGAGGGGGTACAGGTTACAATGAGCAGTTCTTC.

This clone was observed a single time. V is TRBV7-9 and J is TRBJ1-2; 9 bases align to TRBD1. V dropped 3 bases and J dropped 6; count of bases not matched to a gene: 17. Germline assignment: CDR1 SEHNR and CDR2 FQNEAQ (reference sequence). The CDR3 runs to 18 residues. CDR3 sequence reads: CASSFYQSYRGRIDGYTF. The CDR3 DNA follows: TGTGCCAGCAGCTTCTACCAATCCTACAGGGGGCGTATTGATGGCTACACCTTC.

Concerning this clone: One junction end does not reproduce the germline sequence, and a read error may be involved. This specimen includes other DNA sequences encoding the same CDR3. This chain uses TRBV2 with TRBJ1-6; 10 nucleotides agree with TRBD1. The CDR3 is 15 residues long. Germline lookup yields CDR1 SNHLY and CDR2 FYNNEI. CDR3 sequence: CARSGTGVGYSPLHF. The CDR3 DNA follows: TGTGCCAGATCCGGGACAGGGGTTGGTTATTCCCCCCTCCACTTT.

A single count supports this clone. This sequence joins TRBV19 and TRBJ2-3; D perhaps matches TRBD2 (6 bases). Trimming cost V 5 bases and J 9 bases, with 18 bases left between them. The CDR3 covers 14 residues. Per the germline V gene, CDR1 is LNHDA and CDR2 is SQIVND (reference sequence). CDR3 coding DNA: TGTGCCAGTAGTCCCAGCGATGTGCGGGGAACGCAGTATTTT. This translates into CASSPSDVRGTQYF.

For this clone: The identical CDR3 is also encoded by other nucleotide sequences in the sample. This rearrangement joins TRBV5-1 to TRBJ1-6, with TRBD1 identical over 7 bases. The CDR3 loop spans 15 amino acids. Germline CDR1 and CDR2: SGHRS and YFSETQ. J gave up 4 bases and V 0 bases, and 1 base lay outside the gene matches. CDR3 sequence reads: CASSLGQGYNSPLHF. DNA for the CDR3: TGCGCCAGCAGCTTGGGACAGGGATATAATTCACCCCTCCACTTT. Variable domain in full (rest from reference TRBV5-1 and TRBJ1-6): KAGVTQTPRYLIKTRGQQVTLSCSPISGHRSVSWYQQTPGQGLQFLFEYFSETQRNKGNFPGRFSGRQFSNSRSEMNVSTLELGDSALYLCASSLGQGYNSPLHFGNGTRLTVT.

The rearrangement uses TRBV5-4 and TRBJ2-3, with 9 positions matching TRBD2. V trimming: 5 bases; J trimming: 1 base; junction bases outside the gene matches: 5. The CDR3 has 15 amino acids. Germline V lookup: CDR1 SGHNT, CDR2 YYREEE (reference sequence). The CDR3 nucleotides read TGTGCCAGCAGTCCAAGACTAGCGGGCACAGATACGCAGTATTTT. It is translated as CASSPRLAGTDTQYF.

The CDR3 reads CASGQDSHTGELFF. CDR3 nucleotide sequence: TGTGCCAGCGGTCAGGACTCTCACACCGGGGAGCTGTTTTTT. The gene calls are TRBV2 and TRBJ2-2; a possible D gene is TRBD2 (5 bases). V dropped 8 bases and J dropped 3 bases, with 13 bases sitting between them. CDR3 length: 14 amino acids. CDR1 and CDR2 from the germline V gene are SNHLY and FYNNEI.

V usage is TRBV2 and J usage is TRBJ1-1; D might be TRBD1 (6 bases). The V end was cut by 6 bases, the J end by 1 base, with 15 bases between. Germline V gene sequence: CDR1 SNHLY, CDR2 FYNNEI. CDR3 length: 15 amino acids. The CDR3 region has the DNA TGTGCCAGCAGCACCTCAGGGGCGGAGAACACTGAAGCTTTCTTT. Its translation: CASSTSGAENTEAFF.

This chain links TRBV9 with TRBJ1-2; D remains ambiguous. Germline V gene data show CDR1 as SGDLS and CDR2 as YYNGEE. The CDR3 runs to 10 residues. Trimming removed 7 bases from V and 14 bases from J, with 15 bases in between. The CDR3 DNA sequence: TGTGCCAGCGGCGGGCAGGCACAAACCTTC. It translates to CASGGQAQTF.

In this sample, this clone turned up once. V usage is TRBV4-1 and J usage is TRBJ2-3; D may be TRBD2 (6 bases). V was clipped by 4 bases and J by 2 bases, with 19 bases between them. Germline CDR1 reads MGHRA; CDR2 reads YSYEKL. The CDR3 sequence is 17 residues long. The CDR3 sequence is CASSLGGSGQSTDTQYF. The CDR3 nucleotides read TGCGCCAGCAGCCTAGGTGGGAGCGGGCAATCCACAGATACGCAGTATTTT.

This clone showed up just once. This sequence joins TRBV6-5 and TRBJ2-7; D unclear. V was pared by 5 bases and J by 3 bases, with 14 bases between. CDR3 length: 14 residues. CDR1 and CDR2 (germline): MNHEY, SVGAGI. CDR3 bases: TGTGCCAGCAGTGAATTAGGAGCCCTCTACGAGCAGTACTTC. Translated: CASSELGALYEQYF.

J is TRBJ1-1 and V is TRBV7-3, with 9 bases aligning to TRBD1. Looked up from germline, CDR1 is SGHTA and CDR2 is FQGTGA. This CDR3 is 14 amino acids long. Trimming cost V 5 bases and J 4 bases; bases outside gene matches: 5. Written as DNA, the CDR3 is TGTGCCAGCAGCCGGACAGGGGTAAGCACTGAAGCTTTCTTT. Translation: CASSRTGVSTEAFF.

This clone appeared a few times. CDR3 nucleotide sequence: TGCGCCAGCAGCTTGGATGGACTAGCGGTCTACAATGAGCAGTTCTTC. This translates into CASSLDGLAVYNEQFF. J is TRBJ2-1 and V is TRBV5-1, with TRBD2 matching over 10 bases. This CDR3 has 16 amino acids. V shed 0 bases, J shed 3 bases, and the junction held 3 bases outside the gene matches. The germline V gene has CDR1 SGHRS and CDR2 YFSETQ.

This chain links TRBV2 with TRBJ1-1; 9 positions agree with TRBD1. The V gene end was trimmed by 5 bases and the J gene end by 0 bases; junction bases not matched to a gene: 7. Germline assignment: CDR1 SNHLY and CDR2 FYNNEI. The CDR3 consists of 16 residues. Written as DNA, the CDR3 is TGTGCCAGCAGTACACAGGGGGCGGGCTTGAACACTGAAGCTTTCTTT. This sequence encodes CASSTQGAGLNTEAFF.

This chain uses TRBV4-1 with TRBJ2-7, with 9 bases matching TRBD1. The CDR3 length is 15 residues. CDR1 and CDR2 from the germline V gene are MGHRA and YSYEKL. Trimming at V came to 4 bases and at J to 4 bases, leaving 8 bases not matched to a gene. CDR3: CASSRGTGNSYEQYF. The CDR3 nucleotides are TGCGCCAGCAGCCGCGGGACAGGGAATTCTTACGAGCAGTACTTC.

The chain employs TRBV5-1 and TRBJ2-3; perhaps TRBD2 as D (5 bases). CDR1 and CDR2 from the germline V gene are SGHRS and YFSETQ. The CDR3 is made up of 14 amino acids. Trimming took off 3 bases at V and 2 bases at J, with 10 bases between the two ends. CDR3 bases: TGCGCCAGCAGCTGGACTCGTCCCACAGATACGCAGTATTTT. Protein: CASSWTRPTDTQYF.

This chain connects TRBV30 to TRBJ1-1; 7 bases line up with TRBD1. The V and J ends lost 1 base and 1 base, in that order; junction bases with no gene match: 3. The germline gives CDR1 GTSNPN, CDR2 SVGIG (reference sequence). CDR3 length: 14 residues. CDR3 nucleotide sequence: TGTGCCTGGAGTGCCAGGGGGGCGAACACTGAAGCTTTCTTT. The encoded protein is CAWSARGANTEAFF.

Regarding this clone: Germline and junction disagree at one end, which may indicate a read error. As DNA, the CDR3 is TGCACCAGCAGCCGAGAACGACAGGGGAGACAGACGAACACTGAAGCTTTCTTT. Its protein is CTSSRERQGRQTNTEAFF. The chain joins TRBV4-1 to TRBJ1-1, with TRBD1 matching 8 bases. The CDR3 has 18 residues. The germline CDR1 and CDR2 sequences are MGHRA and YSYEKL.